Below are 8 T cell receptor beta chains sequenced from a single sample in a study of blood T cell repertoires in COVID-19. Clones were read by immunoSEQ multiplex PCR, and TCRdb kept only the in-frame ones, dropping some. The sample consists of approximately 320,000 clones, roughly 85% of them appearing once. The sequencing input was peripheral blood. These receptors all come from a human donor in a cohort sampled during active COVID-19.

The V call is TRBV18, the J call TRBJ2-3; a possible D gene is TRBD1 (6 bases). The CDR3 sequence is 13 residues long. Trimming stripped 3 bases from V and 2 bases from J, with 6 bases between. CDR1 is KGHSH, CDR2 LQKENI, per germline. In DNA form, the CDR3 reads TGTGCCAGCTCACCGGGGGCCACAGATACGCAGTATTTT. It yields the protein CASSPGATDTQYF.

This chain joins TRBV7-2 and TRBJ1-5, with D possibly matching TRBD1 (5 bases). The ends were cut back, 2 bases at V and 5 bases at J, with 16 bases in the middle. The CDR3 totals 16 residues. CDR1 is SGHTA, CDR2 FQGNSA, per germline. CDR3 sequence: CASSLLGRRGDQPQHF. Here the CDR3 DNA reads TGTGCCAGCAGCTTATTGGGGAGGCGAGGGGATCAGCCCCAGCATTTT. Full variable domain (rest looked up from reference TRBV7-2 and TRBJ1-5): GAGVSQSPSNKVTEKGKDVELRCDPISGHTALYWYRQSLGQGLEFLIYFQGNSAPDKSGLPSDRFSAERTGGSVSTLTIQRTQQEDSAVYLCASSLLGRRGDQPQHFGDGTRLSIL.

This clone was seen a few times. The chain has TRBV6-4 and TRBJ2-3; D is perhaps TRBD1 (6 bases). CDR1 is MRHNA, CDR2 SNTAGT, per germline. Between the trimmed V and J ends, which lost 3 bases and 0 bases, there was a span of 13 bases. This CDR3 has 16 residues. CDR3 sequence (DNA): TGTGCCAGCAGTGAAGGGACATCCTTTAGCACAGATACGCAGTATTTT. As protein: CASSEGTSFSTDTQYF.

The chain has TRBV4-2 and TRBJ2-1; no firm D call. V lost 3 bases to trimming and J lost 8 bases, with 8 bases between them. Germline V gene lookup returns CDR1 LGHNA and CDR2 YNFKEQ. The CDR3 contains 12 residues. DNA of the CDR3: TGTGCCAGCAGCCAGAACAGCTATGAGCAGTTCTTC. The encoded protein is CASSQNSYEQFF.

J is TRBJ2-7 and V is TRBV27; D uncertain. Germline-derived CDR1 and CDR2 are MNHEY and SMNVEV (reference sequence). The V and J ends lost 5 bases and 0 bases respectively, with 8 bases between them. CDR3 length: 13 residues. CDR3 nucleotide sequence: TGTGCCAGCAGTCCCCCCTCCTCCTACGAGCAGTACTTC. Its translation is CASSPPSSYEQYF.

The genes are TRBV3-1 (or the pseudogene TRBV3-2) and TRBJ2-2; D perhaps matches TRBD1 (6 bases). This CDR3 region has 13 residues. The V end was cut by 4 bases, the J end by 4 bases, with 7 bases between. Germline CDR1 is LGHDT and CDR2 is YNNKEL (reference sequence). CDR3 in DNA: TGTGCCAGCAGCCCCAGGGGCACCGGGGAGCTGTTTTTT. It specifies CASSPRGTGELFF.

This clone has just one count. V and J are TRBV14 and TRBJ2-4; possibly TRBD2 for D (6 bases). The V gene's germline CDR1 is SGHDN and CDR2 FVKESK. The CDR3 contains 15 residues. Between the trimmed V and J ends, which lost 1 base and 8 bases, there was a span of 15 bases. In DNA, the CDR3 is TGTGCCAGCAGCCAAGGAATAACAGGCGGGGACATTCAGTACTTC. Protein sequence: CASSQGITGGDIQYF.

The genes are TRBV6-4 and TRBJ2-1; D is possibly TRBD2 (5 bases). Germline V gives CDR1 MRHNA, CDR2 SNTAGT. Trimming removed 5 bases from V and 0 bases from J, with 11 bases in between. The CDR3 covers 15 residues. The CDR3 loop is CASSIERSSYNEQFF. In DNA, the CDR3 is TGTGCCAGCAGTATAGAGCGGAGCTCCTACAATGAGCAGTTCTTC.